This paragraph covers one TCR beta chain sequence. These data come from a study of blood T cell repertoires in COVID-19. Overall study: PBMCs, B-cell-depleted T cells, or T cells provided the cDNA or gDNA that made up the material.

Germline loops: CDR1 SNHLY, CDR2 FYNNEI. This CDR3 has 15 residues. The trim removed 5 bases at V and 3 bases at J, leaving 6 bases unmatched. In the original processing: Amplification of reference gene primers was used by the study to estimate nucleated cell counts. Method: immunoSEQ multiplex PCR; TCRdb's copy keeps in-frame clones and lacks some. Clonal size and the V and J genes are those of that table, whereas D and trimming came from the DNA. This table has some 240,000 clones, about 90% appearing once. Sequences were obtained from peripheral blood. The clonotype comes from a man in his 60s with COVID-19, enrolled during active disease. J is TRBJ1-4 and V is TRBV2, with 7 bases lining up with TRBD1. The DNA of the CDR3 is TGTGCCAGCAGTCAGCAGGGGGGAGCTAATGAAAAACTGTTTTTT. Translating gives CASSQQGGANEKLFF. Drawing the rest from reference TRBV2 and TRBJ1-4, the complete variable domain is EPEVTQTPSHQVTQMGQEVILRCVPISNHLYFYWYRQILGQKVEFLVSFYNNEISEKSEIFDDQFSVERPDGSNFTLKIRSTKLEDSAMYFCASSQQGGANEKLFFGSGTQLSVL.